Listed here are 8 T cell receptor beta chains from one sample, sequenced in a study of OX40 agonist ivuxolimab in advanced cancers. TCRdb's copy holds only in-frame clones and misses some; the assay was immunoSEQ multiplex PCR. This table holds about 52,000 clones, approximately 94% found once. The sample was CD4+ or CD8+ T cells sorted from blood, taken in a trial of the OX40 agonist ivuxolimab. Receptor source: an adult with an advanced solid tumor such as melanoma, head and neck, liver or kidney cancer.

The chain is built from TRBV6-4 and TRBJ2-7; a weak D match, TRBD2 (5 bases). CDR3 size: 13 residues. Germline values: CDR1 MRHNA, CDR2 SNTAGT. V lost 3 bases, J lost 2 bases, and 8 bases lay in between. CDR3 nucleotide sequence: TGTGCCAGCAGTGAAGTACTAGCCTACGAGCAGTACTTC. The encoded protein is CASSEVLAYEQYF.

The chain is built from TRBV5-1 and TRBJ2-2, with D unclear. CDR3 length: 15 residues. In germline, CDR1 is SGHRS, CDR2 YFSETQ. The V and J ends lost 4 bases and 7 bases respectively, with 17 bases between them. CDR3 DNA sequence: TGCGCCAGCAGCCCGCGGTTCCTGGCTAGCGGGGAGCTGTTTTTT. Protein product: CASSPRFLASGELFF.

The J gene is TRBJ2-7, the V gene TRBV7-9, with D hard to call. Deletions cut 5 bases from V and 0 bases from J, with 5 bases between. Germline assignment: CDR1 SEHNR and CDR2 FQNEAQ (reference sequence). This CDR3 has 12 residues. The CDR3 region has the DNA TGTGCCAGCAGCCCAGGCTCCTACGAGCAGTACTTC. Amino acid sequence: CASSPGSYEQYF.

The chain is built from TRBV15 and TRBJ1-4, with TRBD1 as a possible D gene (6 bases). The ends were cut back, 1 base at V and 0 bases at J, with 9 bases in the middle. The germline V gene encodes CDR1 LNHNV and CDR2 YYDKDF (reference sequence). CDR3 length equals 16 residues. CDR3 sequence reads: CATSRVGHATNEKLFF. The CDR3 bases are TGTGCCACCAGCAGAGTGGGACACGCAACTAATGAAAAACTGTTTTTT.

V usage is TRBV4-1 and J usage is TRBJ1-2; 7 bases are shared with TRBD1. The J segment lost 4 bases and the V segment lost 4 bases, leaving 0 bases of the junction unmatched. This CDR3 is built from 12 residues. CDR1 MGHRA and CDR2 YSYEKL come from the germline V gene. CDR3 sequence (DNA): TGCGCCAGCAGCCCAGGGGGCTATGGCTACACCTTC. Amino acids: CASSPGGYGYTF.

The chain recombines TRBV6-6 with TRBJ2-1, with 11 bases identical to TRBD1. The germline CDR1 and CDR2 sequences are MNHNY and SVGAGI (reference sequence). The CDR3 covers 14 residues. Trimming cost V 6 bases and J 6 bases; bases outside gene matches: 4. The CDR3 is CASRPGTGGNEQFF. The CDR3 nucleotides read TGTGCCAGCAGGCCCGGGACAGGGGGCAATGAGCAGTTCTTC.

V usage is TRBV7-9 and J usage is TRBJ2-7, with TRBD2 as a possible D gene (6 bases). CDR3 length: 15 amino acids. Per the germline V gene, CDR1 is SEHNR and CDR2 is FQNEAQ (reference sequence). Deletions cut 1 base from V and 2 bases from J, with 12 bases between. The CDR3: CASSLGDLAPYEQYF. Here the CDR3 DNA reads TGTGCCAGCAGCTTAGGGGACTTAGCTCCCTACGAGCAGTACTTC.

The V gene is TRBV28, the J gene TRBJ2-5; 7 nucleotides agree with TRBD2. The CDR3 is 16 residues long. Trimming removed 4 bases from V and 0 bases from J; junction bases left unmatched: 8. The germline CDR1 and CDR2 sequences are MDHEN and SYDVKM. The CDR3: CASSSPLLAYQETQYF. CDR3 bases: TGTGCCAGCAGTTCCCCCCTACTAGCGTACCAAGAGACCCAGTACTTC.